The present entry profiles one TCR beta chain with its context. TCRdb keeps only in-frame clones here, not all; method: immunoSEQ multiplex PCR. The sample consists of 75,000 to 95,000 clones, 92% of them appearing once. These data belong to a study of OX40 agonist ivuxolimab in advanced cancers. Study context: Patients with prior anti-PD-1, anti-PD-L1 or anti-CTLA-4 therapy were eligible; less than 50% had some. Partial responses occurred in three patients (one hepatocellular carcinoma, two cutaneous melanoma).

V lost 6 bases and J lost 1; bases outside the gene matches: 11. The CDR3 has 17 amino acids. Germline V gene sequence: CDR1 MNHEY, CDR2 SMNVEV (reference sequence). This material consisted of CD4+ or CD8+ T cells sorted from blood, taken in a trial of the OX40 agonist ivuxolimab. The chain uses TRBV27 and TRBJ2-3; 9 nucleotides line up with TRBD1. This receptor was identified in an adult with an advanced solid tumor such as melanoma, head and neck, liver or kidney cancer. The chain's CDR3 is CASRINRGRLGTDTQYF. The DNA of the CDR3 is TGTGCCAGCAGGATAAACAGGGGGCGGTTAGGCACAGATACGCAGTATTTT.